The T cell receptor (beta chain) described here comes from a study of blood T cell repertoires in COVID-19. This table comes from immunoSEQ multiplex PCR, and its TCRdb copy is limited to in-frame clones, with some not included. The repertoire holds 300,000 to 400,000 clones, with roughly 89% as singletons. Germline V gene data show CDR1 as GTSNPN and CDR2 as SVGIG (reference sequence). This CDR3 has 15 amino acids. V was trimmed by 1 base and J by 10 bases, leaving 19 bases between them. The sequenced sample was peripheral blood. This chain links TRBV30 with TRBJ1-4; D is perhaps TRBD1 (6 bases). This sequence originates from a woman under 30 who had recovered from COVID-19. The CDR3 sequence: CAWSDGGGLYGKLFF. The DNA of the CDR3 is TGTGCCTGGAGTGATGGGGGGGGGCTTTATGGAAAACTGTTTTTT.